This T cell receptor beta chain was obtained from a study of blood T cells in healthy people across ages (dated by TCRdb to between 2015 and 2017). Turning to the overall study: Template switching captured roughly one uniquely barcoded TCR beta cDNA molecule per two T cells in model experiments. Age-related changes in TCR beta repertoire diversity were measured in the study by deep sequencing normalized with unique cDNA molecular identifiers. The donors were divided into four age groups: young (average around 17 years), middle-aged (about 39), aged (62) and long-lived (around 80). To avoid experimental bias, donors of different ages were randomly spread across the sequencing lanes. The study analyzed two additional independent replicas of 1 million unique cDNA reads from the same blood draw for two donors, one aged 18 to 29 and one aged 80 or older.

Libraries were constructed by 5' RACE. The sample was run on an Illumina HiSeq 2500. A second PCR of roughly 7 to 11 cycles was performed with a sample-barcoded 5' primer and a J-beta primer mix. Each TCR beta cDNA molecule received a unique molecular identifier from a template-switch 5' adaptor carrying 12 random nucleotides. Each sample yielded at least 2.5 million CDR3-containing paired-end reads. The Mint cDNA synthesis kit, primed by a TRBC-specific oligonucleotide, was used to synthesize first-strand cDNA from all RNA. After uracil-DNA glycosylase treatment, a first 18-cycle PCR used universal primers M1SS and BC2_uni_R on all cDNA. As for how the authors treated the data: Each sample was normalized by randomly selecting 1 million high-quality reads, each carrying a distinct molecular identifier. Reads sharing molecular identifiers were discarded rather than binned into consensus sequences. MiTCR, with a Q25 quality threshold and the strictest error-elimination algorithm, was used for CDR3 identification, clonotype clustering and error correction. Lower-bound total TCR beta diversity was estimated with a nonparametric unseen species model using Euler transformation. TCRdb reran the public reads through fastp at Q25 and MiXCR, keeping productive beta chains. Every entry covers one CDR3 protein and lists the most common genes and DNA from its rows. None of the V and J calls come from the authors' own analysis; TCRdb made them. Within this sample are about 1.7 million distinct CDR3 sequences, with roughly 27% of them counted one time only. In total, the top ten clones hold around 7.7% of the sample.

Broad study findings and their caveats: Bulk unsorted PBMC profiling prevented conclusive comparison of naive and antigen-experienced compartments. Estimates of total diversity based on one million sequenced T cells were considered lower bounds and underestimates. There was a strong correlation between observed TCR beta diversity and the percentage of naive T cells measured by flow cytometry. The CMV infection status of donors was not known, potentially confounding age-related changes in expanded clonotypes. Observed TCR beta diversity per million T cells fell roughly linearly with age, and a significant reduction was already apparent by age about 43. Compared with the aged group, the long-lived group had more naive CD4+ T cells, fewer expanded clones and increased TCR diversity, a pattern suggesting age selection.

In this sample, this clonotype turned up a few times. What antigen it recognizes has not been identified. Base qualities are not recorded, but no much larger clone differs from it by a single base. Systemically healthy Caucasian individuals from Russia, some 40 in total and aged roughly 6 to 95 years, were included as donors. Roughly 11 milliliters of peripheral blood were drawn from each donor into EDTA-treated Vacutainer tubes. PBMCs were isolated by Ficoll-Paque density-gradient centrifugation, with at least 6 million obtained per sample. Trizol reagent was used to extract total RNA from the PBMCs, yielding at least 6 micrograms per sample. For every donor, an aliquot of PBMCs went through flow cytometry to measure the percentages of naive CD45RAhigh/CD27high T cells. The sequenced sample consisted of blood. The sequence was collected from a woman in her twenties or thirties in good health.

For the CDR3, the sequence is CASSFGGLGGYTF. The DNA is as follows: TGTGCCAGCAGCTTCGGGGGGCTAGGCGGCTACACCTTC. The V and J segments used are TRBV11-2 and TRBJ1-2, with a tentative D gene TRBD1 over 6 matching bases. From the cysteine up to the phenylalanine, the CDR3 has a length of 13 residues. CDR3 DNA is the only sequence kept; it has 39 bases, read in frame from the first base. V and J are truncated by 3 bases and 8 bases respectively, leaving an intervening sequence of 13 bases. CDR1 SGHAT and CDR2 FQNNGV are derived from the germline V gene.